This TCR beta chain came from a study of blood T cells in healthy people across ages. V was clipped by 0 bases and J by 0 bases, with 12 bases between them. This CDR3 is 17 amino acids long. Germline lookup yields CDR1 SGHVS and CDR2 FNYEAQ. A second PCR, run for about 6 to 11 cycles, used a sample-barcoded 5' primer plus a J-beta primer mix. One entry per CDR3 protein results from TCRdb running MiXCR on the 5' RACE reads. The repertoire consists of about 1.7 million distinct CDR3 sequences, with roughly 28% occurring once and the leading ten covering roughly 8%. There were at least 5.5 micrograms of total RNA extracted from every sample. Regarding this clonotype: Its antigen is unidentified.

General observations from the study: Changes seen in expanded clonotypes were possibly confounded by donor CMV status left unknown.

The V call is TRBV7-6, the J call TRBJ1-3; maybe TRBD1 (5 bases). This receptor was identified in a woman aged 30 to 39 in good health. Specimen: blood. CDR3 nucleotides: TGTGCCAGCAGCTTAGCCCCGGGACCTGACTCTGGAAACACCATATATTTT. It codes for CASSLAPGPDSGNTIYF. The whole variable domain, remainder taken from reference TRBV7-6 and TRBJ1-3, is GAGVSQSPRYKVTKRGQDVALRCDPISGHVSLYWYRQALGQGPEFLTYFNYEAQQDKSGLPNDRFSAERPEGSISTLTIQRTEQRDSAMYRCASSLAPGPDSGNTIYFGEGSWLTVV.